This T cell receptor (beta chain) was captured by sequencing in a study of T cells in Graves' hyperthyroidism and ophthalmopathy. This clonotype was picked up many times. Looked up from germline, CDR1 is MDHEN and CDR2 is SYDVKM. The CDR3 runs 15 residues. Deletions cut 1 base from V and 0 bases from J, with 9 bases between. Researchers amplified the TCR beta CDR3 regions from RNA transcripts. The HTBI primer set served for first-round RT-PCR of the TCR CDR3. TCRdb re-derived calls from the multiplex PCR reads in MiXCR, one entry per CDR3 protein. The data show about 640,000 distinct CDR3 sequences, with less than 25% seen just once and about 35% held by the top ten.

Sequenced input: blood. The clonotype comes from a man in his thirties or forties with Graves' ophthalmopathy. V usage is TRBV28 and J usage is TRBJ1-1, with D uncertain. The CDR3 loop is CASSLYGVMNTEAFF. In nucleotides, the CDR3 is TGTGCCAGCAGTTTATATGGGGTCATGAACACTGAAGCTTTCTTT.